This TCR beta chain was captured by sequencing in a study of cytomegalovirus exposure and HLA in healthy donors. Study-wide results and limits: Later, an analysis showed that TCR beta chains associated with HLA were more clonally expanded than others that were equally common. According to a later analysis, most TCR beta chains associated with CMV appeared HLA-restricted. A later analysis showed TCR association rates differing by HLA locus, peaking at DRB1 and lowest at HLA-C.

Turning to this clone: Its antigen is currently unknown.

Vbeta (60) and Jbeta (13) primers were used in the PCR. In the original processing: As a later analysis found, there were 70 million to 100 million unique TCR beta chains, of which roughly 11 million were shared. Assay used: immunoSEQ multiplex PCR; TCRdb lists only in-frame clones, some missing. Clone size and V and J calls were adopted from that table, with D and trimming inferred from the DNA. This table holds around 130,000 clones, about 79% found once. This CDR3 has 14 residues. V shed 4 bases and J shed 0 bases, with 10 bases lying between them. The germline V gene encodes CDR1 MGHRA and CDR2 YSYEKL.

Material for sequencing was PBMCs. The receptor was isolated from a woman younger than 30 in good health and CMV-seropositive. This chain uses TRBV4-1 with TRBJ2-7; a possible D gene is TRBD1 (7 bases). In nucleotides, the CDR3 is TGCGCCAGCAGCCCCCAGGGGGGCTCCTACGAGCAGTACTTC. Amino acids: CASSPQGGSYEQYF.